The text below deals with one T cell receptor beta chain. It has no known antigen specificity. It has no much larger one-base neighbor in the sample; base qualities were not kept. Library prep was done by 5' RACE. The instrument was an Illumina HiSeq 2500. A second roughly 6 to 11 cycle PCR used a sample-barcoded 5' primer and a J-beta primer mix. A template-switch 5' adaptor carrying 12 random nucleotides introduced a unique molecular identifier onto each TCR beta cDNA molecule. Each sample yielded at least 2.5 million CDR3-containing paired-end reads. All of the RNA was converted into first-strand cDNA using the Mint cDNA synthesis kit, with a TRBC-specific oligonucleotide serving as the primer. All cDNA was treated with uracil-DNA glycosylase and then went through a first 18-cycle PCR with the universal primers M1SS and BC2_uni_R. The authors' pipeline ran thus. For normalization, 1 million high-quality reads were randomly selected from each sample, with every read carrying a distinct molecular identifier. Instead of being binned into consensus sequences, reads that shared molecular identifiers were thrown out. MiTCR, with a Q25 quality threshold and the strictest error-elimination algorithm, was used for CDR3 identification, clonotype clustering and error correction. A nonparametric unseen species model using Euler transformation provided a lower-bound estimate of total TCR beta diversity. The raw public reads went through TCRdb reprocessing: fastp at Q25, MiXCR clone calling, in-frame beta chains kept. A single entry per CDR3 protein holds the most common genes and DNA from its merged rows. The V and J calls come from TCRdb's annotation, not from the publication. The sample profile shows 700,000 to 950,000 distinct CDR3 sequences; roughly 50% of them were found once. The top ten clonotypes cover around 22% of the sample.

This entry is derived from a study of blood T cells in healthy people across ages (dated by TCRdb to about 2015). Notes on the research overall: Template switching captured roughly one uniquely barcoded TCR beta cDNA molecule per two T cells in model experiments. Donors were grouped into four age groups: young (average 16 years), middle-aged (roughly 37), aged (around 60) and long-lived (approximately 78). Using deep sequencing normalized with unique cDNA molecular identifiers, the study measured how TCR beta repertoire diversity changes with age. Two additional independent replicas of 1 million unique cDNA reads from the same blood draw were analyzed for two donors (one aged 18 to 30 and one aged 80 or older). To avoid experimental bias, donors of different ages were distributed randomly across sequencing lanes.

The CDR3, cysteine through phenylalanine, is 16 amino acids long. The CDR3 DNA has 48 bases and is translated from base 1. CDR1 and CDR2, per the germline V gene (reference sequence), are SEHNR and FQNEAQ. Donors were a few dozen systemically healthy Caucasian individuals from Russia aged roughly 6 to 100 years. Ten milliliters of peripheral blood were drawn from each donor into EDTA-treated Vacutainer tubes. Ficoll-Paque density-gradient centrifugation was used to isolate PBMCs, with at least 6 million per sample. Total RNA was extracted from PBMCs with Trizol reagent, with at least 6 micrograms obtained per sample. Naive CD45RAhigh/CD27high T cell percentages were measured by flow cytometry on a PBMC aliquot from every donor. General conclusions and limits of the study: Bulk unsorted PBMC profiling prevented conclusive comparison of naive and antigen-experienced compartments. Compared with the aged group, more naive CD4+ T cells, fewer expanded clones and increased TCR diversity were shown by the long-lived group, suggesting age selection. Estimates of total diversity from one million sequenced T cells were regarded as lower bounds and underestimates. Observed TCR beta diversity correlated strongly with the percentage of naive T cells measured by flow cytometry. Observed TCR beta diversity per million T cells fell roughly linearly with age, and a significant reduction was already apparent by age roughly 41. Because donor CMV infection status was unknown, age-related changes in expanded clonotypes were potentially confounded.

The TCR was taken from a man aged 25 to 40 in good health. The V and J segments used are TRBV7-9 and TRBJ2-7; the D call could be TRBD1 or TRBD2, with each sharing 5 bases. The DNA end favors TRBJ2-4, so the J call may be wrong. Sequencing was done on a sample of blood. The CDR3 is CASSPPGGSRADIQYF. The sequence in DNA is TGTGCCAGCAGCCCACCAGGAGGTAGCAGGGCGGACATTCAGTACTTC.